The T cell receptor beta chain described here comes from a study of cytomegalovirus exposure and HLA in healthy donors. Study context: Early on, a data release was issued that held tens of millions of unique TCRs from HLA-typed donors. Study-wide results and limits: There were 150 to 200 TCR beta chains listed as cytomegalovirus-associated. Most likely, a cluster of highly shared sequence variants arose as a sequencing artifact. A prior analysis recorded that most TCR beta V segments were productive about 87% or about 30% of the time.

The PCR used 60 Vbeta and 13 Jbeta primers. TCRdb's table, derived via immunoSEQ multiplex PCR, lists solely in-frame clones and lacks some. Among about 200,000 clones, over 70% were seen once, and the ten largest hold approximately 0.71%. This clone was recorded once. Its antigen is not identified. The trim removed 6 bases at V and 0 bases at J, leaving 14 bases unmatched. CDR3 size: 17 residues. In germline, CDR1 is LNHDA, CDR2 SQIVND (reference sequence). This sequence joins TRBV19 and TRBJ2-7, with 7 nucleotides matching TRBD2. Sample: PBMCs. The source is a boy aged 2 to 9 in good health and CMV-seronegative. The CDR3 bases are TGTGCCAGTAGCGCGGGGGTAGCGGGCCTCAGCTCCTACGAGCAGTACTTC. It specifies CASSAGVAGLSSYEQYF.